Each of the 7 T cell receptor beta chains below was sequenced from the same sample in a study of control samples from healthy donors and cancer patients. This table comes from immunoSEQ multiplex PCR, and its TCRdb copy is limited to in-frame clones, with some not included. This repertoire shows roughly 98,000 clones, roughly 93% found once; its top ten account for 6.5% to 9.5%. Specimen: blood. All receptors come from a man aged 18 to 30 in good health.

In this sample, this clone turned up a few times. The genes are TRBV11-2 and TRBJ1-1, with D unresolved. The CDR3 runs to 13 residues. Germline values: CDR1 SGHAT, CDR2 FQNNGV. With 6 bases removed from V and 0 bases from J, the gap between germline ends came to 8 bases. DNA for the CDR3: TGTGCCAGCAGGCTCTCGGTGAACACTGAAGCTTTCTTT. It specifies CASRLSVNTEAFF. Full variable domain (rest looked up from reference TRBV11-2 and TRBJ1-1): EAGVAQSPRYKIIEKRQSVAFWCNPISGHATLYWYQQILGQGPKLLIQFQNNGVVDDSQLPKDRFSAERLKGVDSTLKIQPAKLEDSAVYLCASRLSVNTEAFFGQGTRLTVV.

This sequence joins TRBV27 and TRBJ2-7, with D maybe TRBD1 (6 bases). This CDR3 contains 14 residues. Trimming removed 8 bases from V and 1 base from J, with 15 bases in between. Germline CDR1 MNHEY, CDR2 SMNVEV (reference sequence). This chain's CDR3 is CASGRGSSSYEQYF. The CDR3 coding sequence is TGTGCCAGCGGAAGGGGGTCTTCTTCCTACGAGCAGTACTTC.

This clone was counted between two and nine times. V gene TRBV5-6 combines with J gene TRBJ2-7; D remains unclear. V lost 4 bases, J lost 4 bases, and 15 bases lay in between. CDR1 and CDR2 from the germline V gene are SGHDT and YYEEEE. There are 14 residues in the CDR3. The CDR3 region is CASSLLNRPYEQYF. DNA for the CDR3: TGTGCCAGCAGCCTTCTTAACAGACCATACGAGCAGTACTTC.

The chain recombines TRBV2 with TRBJ1-1, with 7 nucleotides matching TRBD1. Germline loops: CDR1 SNHLY, CDR2 FYNNEI. The CDR3 sequence is 15 residues long. The V segment lost 1 base and the J segment 1 base; nucleotides outside the gene matches: 3. The CDR3 nucleotides read TGTGCCAGCAGTGAAGAGGGGGCTGGGAACACTGAAGCTTTCTTT. As protein: CASSEEGAGNTEAFF.

This clone was picked up one time. This chain uses TRBV6-2 or TRBV6-3 with TRBJ1-1, with D tentatively TRBD1 (5 bases). Germline lookup yields CDR1 MNHEY and CDR2 SVGEGT. Trimming left V 2 bases short and J 4 bases short, with 8 bases between. The CDR3 runs to 13 residues. The CDR3 DNA follows: TGTGCCAGCAGTTACGCAGGGTTCACTGAAGCTTTCTTT. Translation: CASSYAGFTEAFF.

The V gene is TRBV27, the J gene TRBJ1-1, with 12 positions matching TRBD1. There are 19 residues in the CDR3. Trimming removed 4 bases from V and 3 bases from J; junction bases left unmatched: 15. Germline V lookup: CDR1 MNHEY, CDR2 SMNVEV (reference sequence). The chain's CDR3 is CASSSLIPGQGAVDTEAFF. In DNA, the CDR3 is TGTGCCAGCAGTTCCTTAATCCCGGGACAGGGGGCTGTGGACACTGAAGCTTTCTTT.

CDR3 amino acids: CAPGPPLGCHAGNTIYF. The CDR3 DNA reads as TGTGCCCCAGGCCCTCCCCTGGGCTGTCACGCTGGAAACACCATATATTTT. The gene calls are TRBV5-6 and TRBJ1-3; D unclear. Per germline, CDR1 SGHDT and CDR2 YYEEEE. The CDR3 consists of 17 residues. Between the trimmed V and J ends, which lost 10 bases and 2 bases, there was a span of 25 bases.